These 21 T cell receptor beta chains share one sample of origin, sequenced in a study of T cells in Graves' hyperthyroidism and ophthalmopathy. Researchers took RNA transcripts and amplified the TCR beta CDR3 regions from them. A first-round RT-PCR of the TCR CDR3 used the HTBI primer set. TCRdb reanalysed the multiplex PCR reads using MiXCR and keeps one entry per CDR3 protein. This sample carries about 560,000 distinct CDR3 sequences, around 15% of them seen once, and the ten largest clones take more than 11%. The sample comprised blood. These receptors were taken from a woman in her forties with Graves' hyperthyroidism.

Only a few counts were recorded for this clonotype. This chain links TRBV16 with TRBJ2-1, with D unclear. CDR1 is KGHSY and CDR2 is FQNENV in the germline V gene. The CDR3 runs to 15 residues. V was trimmed by 0 bases and J by 7 bases, leaving 13 bases between them. For the CDR3, the DNA is TGTGCCAGCAGCCAATCTGTGATAAGGATAAATGAGCAGTTCTTC. Its translation: CASSQSVIRINEQFF.

By share of the sample, this clonotype is medium-sized (0.01 to 0.1%). This chain links TRBV11-2 with TRBJ2-1; the D gene is possibly TRBD2 (6 bases). Germline V lookup: CDR1 SGHAT, CDR2 FQNNGV. The CDR3 sequence is 15 residues long. Trimming stripped 5 bases from V and 1 base from J, with 12 bases between. The CDR3 DNA sequence: TGTGCCAGCAGCCACCCGGGAGTATCCTACAATGAGCAGTTCTTC. Translating gives CASSHPGVSYNEQFF.

This clonotype has more than one count but fewer than ten. The chain has TRBV25-1 and TRBJ2-1; either TRBD1 or TRBD2 may fit D (5 bases each). Per the germline V gene, CDR1 is MGHDK and CDR2 is SYGVNS. The CDR3 is 15 amino acids. Trimming removed 8 bases at V and 0 bases at J, with 14 bases between. DNA for the CDR3: TGTGCCAGCGGAGCCGAGAGGGGCTCCTACAATGAGCAGTTCTTC. Translated, it gives CASGAERGSYNEQFF. Full variable domain (remainder filled in from reference TRBV25-1 and TRBJ2-1): EADIYQTPRYLVIGTGKKITLECSQTMGHDKMYWYQQDPGMELHLIHYSYGVNSTEKGDLSSESTVSRIRTEHFPLTLESARPSHTSQYLCASGAERGSYNEQFFGPGTRLTVL.

The rearrangement uses TRBV30 and TRBJ1-2; TRBD1 agrees at 11 bases. The CDR3 contains 16 residues. The V and J ends lost 3 bases and 7 bases, in that order; junction bases with no gene match: 13. CDR1 and CDR2 (germline): GTSNPN, SVGIG (reference sequence). Here the CDR3 DNA reads TGTGCCTGGAGGTCACCCGGGACAGGGGGAGGCGTTGGCTACACCTTC. Translating it yields CAWRSPGTGGGVGYTF.

This clonotype has more than one count but fewer than ten. This CDR3 is CASSPWTGDTDTQYF. The DNA for the CDR3 is TGTGCCAGCTCACCTTGGACAGGAGACACAGATACGCAGTATTTT. The rearrangement joins TRBV18 to TRBJ2-3, with 7 bases identical to TRBD1. CDR3 size: 15 residues. CDR1 and CDR2 (germline): KGHSH, LQKENI. V was pared by 3 bases and J by 2 bases, with 5 bases of the junction left unmatched.

This clonotype was observed many times. CDR3 loop: CAWSRNRGAFF. In DNA form, the CDR3 reads TGTGCCTGGAGTCGGAACAGGGGCGCTTTCTTT. The chain uses TRBV30 and TRBJ1-1; TRBD1 matches 7 bases. CDR3 size: 11 residues. Germline loops: CDR1 GTSNPN, CDR2 SVGIG (reference sequence). With 2 bases clipped from V and 11 bases from J, the junction kept 5 bases outside the gene matches.

This clonotype was recorded at least ten times. The chain couples TRBV18 to TRBJ2-7, with 8 positions matching TRBD1. The V segment lost 6 bases and the J segment 1 base; nucleotides outside the gene matches: 8. Germline V gives CDR1 KGHSH, CDR2 LQKENI. CDR3 size: 15 residues. Here the CDR3 reads CASSRQGTGSYEQYF. The CDR3 DNA reads as TGTGCCAGCTCCCGCCAGGGGACAGGATCCTACGAGCAGTACTTC.

On this clonotype: A much larger clone lies a single base off, so this may be a read error. The J gene is TRBJ1-2, the V gene TRBV28, with a tentative D call TRBD1 (5 bases). The CDR3 runs to 12 residues. Per germline, CDR1 MDHEN and CDR2 SYDVKM. V was shortened by 2 bases and J by 9 bases, with 10 bases between the two germline ends. The CDR3 region has the DNA TGTGCCAGCAGTTTACGGCAGGGTAGCTACACCTTC. Translation: CASSLRQGSYTF.

This clonotype was counted between two and nine times. This chain uses TRBV9 with TRBJ2-7, with 12 bases lining up with TRBD1. The CDR3 contains 15 residues. Losses at the gene ends were 0 bases for V and 4 bases for J; bases not matched to a gene: 2. Per the germline V gene, CDR1 is SGDLS and CDR2 is YYNGEE. CDR3: CASSVGDRGLYEQYF. Written as DNA, the CDR3 is TGTGCCAGCAGCGTAGGGGACAGGGGGCTTTACGAGCAGTACTTC.

Note on this clonotype: Being one base from a much bigger clone, this may be a read error. The chain combines TRBV10-1 with TRBJ2-1; D is perhaps TRBD1 or TRBD2 (5 bases each). CDR3 length: 14 amino acids. Germline values: CDR1 WNHNN, CDR2 SYGVQD (reference sequence). Trimming cost V 8 bases and J 5 bases, with 16 bases left between them. The CDR3 reads CASGAGTVNNEQFF. In nucleotides, the CDR3 is TGCGCCAGCGGTGCCGGGACCGTAAACAATGAGCAGTTCTTC.

This clonotype was picked up many times. The chain links TRBV27 to TRBJ1-1; D remains ambiguous. This CDR3 comprises 14 residues. Per the germline V gene, CDR1 is MNHEY and CDR2 is SMNVEV (reference sequence). V gave up 4 bases and J gave up 4 bases, with 13 bases separating them. The CDR3 DNA reads as TGTGCCAGCAGTTCCTTACCCGGGCCCACTGAAGCTTTCTTT. Translated: CASSSLPGPTEAFF.

This clonotype was counted at least ten times. The rearrangement uses TRBV7-2 and TRBJ2-5, with 9 bases lining up with TRBD2. Trimming removed 1 base from V and 5 bases from J; junction bases left unmatched: 5. The germline V gene has CDR1 SGHTA and CDR2 FQGNSA. The CDR3 spans 15 residues. CDR3 DNA sequence: TGTGCCAGCAGCTTAGGCGGCGGGGGGGCCGAGACCCAGTACTTC. Translated: CASSLGGGGAETQYF.

Concerning this clonotype: This may be a read error: a much more frequent sequence differs by one nucleotide. This chain links TRBV12-3 or TRBV12-4 with TRBJ2-3, with 12 bases lining up with TRBD2. Trimming at V came to 3 bases and at J to 4 bases, leaving 8 bases not matched to a gene. The CDR3 runs 17 residues. CDR3 residues: CASSFAQTSGSPDTQYF. The CDR3 DNA reads TGTGCCAGCAGTTTCGCCCAGACTAGCGGGAGTCCAGATACGCAGTATTTT.

This clonotype was seen a few times. The CDR3 here is CASSLRQALPSSGNTIYF. DNA for the CDR3: TGTGCCAGCAGCTTACGACAAGCCCTGCCGAGCTCTGGAAACACCATATATTTT. The chain is built from TRBV5-5 and TRBJ1-3; D is ambiguous. The length of the CDR3 is 18 residues. The germline V gene encodes CDR1 SGHKS and CDR2 YYEKEE (reference sequence). Trimming stripped 2 bases from V and 0 bases from J, with 18 bases between.

This clonotype was seen more than once but under ten times. The V call is TRBV20-1, the J call TRBJ2-1, with D maybe TRBD2 (6 bases). Trimming left V 3 bases short and J 6 bases short, with 12 bases between. This CDR3 is built from 13 residues. Germline V gene data show CDR1 as DFQATT and CDR2 as SNEGSKA (reference sequence). The chain's CDR3 is CSASGRRGNEQFF. DNA of the CDR3: TGCAGTGCTAGTGGTCGGAGGGGCAATGAGCAGTTCTTC.

The V call is TRBV9, the J call TRBJ2-3; a possible D gene is TRBD1 (6 bases). Trimming stripped 4 bases from V and 4 bases from J, with 19 bases between. Germline V gene lookup returns CDR1 SGDLS and CDR2 YYNGEE. The CDR3 runs to 16 residues. Written as DNA, the CDR3 is TGTGCCAGCAGCAAAACCAAGGGGACATTGGCAGATACGCAGTATTTT. Protein sequence: CASSKTKGTLADTQYF.

This chain links TRBV7-9 with TRBJ2-5; 9 positions match TRBD2. Unmatched junction bases numbered 1, after V lost 3 bases and J lost 2 bases. Germline CDR1 and CDR2: SEHNR and FQNEAQ (reference sequence). The length of the CDR3 is 14 residues. CDR3 amino acids: CASSFAGGQETQYF. The DNA for the CDR3 is TGTGCCAGCAGCTTTGCGGGAGGGCAAGAGACCCAGTACTTC.

This clonotype was seen a few times. CDR3 residues: CATEGEPGANVLTF. The DNA of the CDR3 is TGTGCCACCGAAGGGGAACCTGGGGCCAACGTCCTGACTTTC. The V and J genes are TRBV30 and TRBJ2-6; possible D gene TRBD1, 5 bases. The V and J ends lost 8 bases and 2 bases respectively, with 13 bases between them. Germline CDR1 and CDR2: GTSNPN and SVGIG (reference sequence). The CDR3 contains 14 residues.

This rearrangement joins TRBV14 to TRBJ2-2; 9 bases map to TRBD2. With 4 bases clipped from V and 3 bases from J, the junction kept 12 bases outside the gene matches. In germline, CDR1 is SGHDN, CDR2 FVKESK. The CDR3 has 18 amino acids. The CDR3 bases are TGTGCCAGCAGCCCCCGAGGTGTTAGCGGGAGTCACACCGGGGAGCTGTTTTTT. It yields the protein CASSPRGVSGSHTGELFF.

This clonotype was detected a few times. The V and J genes are TRBV19 and TRBJ1-2; D is uncertain. Trimming took off 7 bases at V and 8 bases at J, with 23 bases between the two ends. The CDR3 has 15 amino acids. The germline gives CDR1 LNHDA, CDR2 SQIVND (reference sequence). CDR3 bases: TGTGCCAGTAACTCCCCCCAGCGGGCTCTCCGGGGCTACACCTTC. Translation: CASNSPQRALRGYTF. Based on the CDR3 plus reference TRBV19 and TRBJ1-2, the full variable domain is DGGITQSPKYLFRKEGQNVTLSCEQNLNHDAMYWYRQDPGQGLRLIYYSQIVNDFQKGDIAEGYSVSREKKESFPLTVTSAQKNPTAFYLCASNSPQRALRGYTFGSGTRLTVV.

J is TRBJ2-2 and V is TRBV5-4; 11 nucleotides agree with TRBD2. CDR1 is SGHNT and CDR2 is YYREEE in the germline V gene (reference sequence). This CDR3 is 16 amino acids long. The V gene end was trimmed by 2 bases and the J gene end by 4 bases; junction bases not matched to a gene: 4. The DNA for the CDR3 is TGTGCCAGCAGCTTAGGGACTAGCGGAGCCACCGGGGAGCTGTTTTTT. This translates into CASSLGTSGATGELFF.